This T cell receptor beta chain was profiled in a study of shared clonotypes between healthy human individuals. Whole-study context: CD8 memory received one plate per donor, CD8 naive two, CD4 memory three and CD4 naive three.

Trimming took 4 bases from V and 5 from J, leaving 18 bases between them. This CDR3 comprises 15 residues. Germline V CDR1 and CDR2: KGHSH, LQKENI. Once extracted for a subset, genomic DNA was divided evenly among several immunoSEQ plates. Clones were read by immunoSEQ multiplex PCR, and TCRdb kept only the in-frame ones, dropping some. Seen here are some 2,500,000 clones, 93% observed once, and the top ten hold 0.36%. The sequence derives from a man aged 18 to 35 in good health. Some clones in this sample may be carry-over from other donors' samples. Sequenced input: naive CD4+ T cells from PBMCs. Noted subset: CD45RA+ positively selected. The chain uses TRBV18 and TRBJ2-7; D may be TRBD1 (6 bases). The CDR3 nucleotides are TGTGCCAGCTCACGAATACAGGGTGGGGGCGACGAGCAGTACTTC. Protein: CASSRIQGGGDEQYF.